Listed here are 20 T cell receptor beta chains from one sample, sequenced in a study of T-cell memory formation after mild COVID-19. TCRdb analysed the 5' RACE reads with MiXCR anew, one entry per CDR3 protein. The sample lists about 270,000 distinct CDR3 sequences; 15% to 20% were seen once. Specimen: PBMCs or a T cell subset sorted from them (not recorded which). The receptors were gathered from a man between 18 and 35 years old who had mild COVID-19 (a few samples of this study predate the infection). Cell type and time point are not known.

This clonotype occurred a few times. The V call is TRBV4-3, the J call TRBJ2-2; TRBD2 is a possible D gene (6 bases). Trimming stripped 2 bases from V and 4 bases from J, with 14 bases between. CDR3 length equals 16 residues. CDR1 and CDR2 from the germline V gene are LGHNA and YSLEER. The CDR3 coding sequence is TGCGCCAGCAGCCAAAAGGCGGGGTGGGTCACCGGGGAGCTGTTTTTT. It translates to CASSQKAGWVTGELFF.

This clonotype appeared a few times. The chain links TRBV20-1 to TRBJ1-1, with 10 nucleotides matching TRBD1. Germline V gene data show CDR1 as DFQATT and CDR2 as SNEGSKA (reference sequence). The CDR3 consists of 20 residues. J gave up 0 bases and V 8 bases, and 24 bases lay outside the gene matches. The CDR3 loop is CSSRLGTGVPISDMNTEAFF. CDR3 sequence (DNA): TGCAGTTCAAGACTCGGGACAGGGGTTCCGATTTCCGATATGAACACTGAAGCTTTCTTT.

This clonotype occurred a few times. This chain uses TRBV10-3 with TRBJ2-1; 12 bases match TRBD1. This CDR3 spans 15 amino acids. Unmatched junction bases numbered 6, after V lost 6 bases and J lost 6 bases. Germline CDR1 ENHRY, CDR2 SYGVKD. This CDR3 is CAISGGQGAFNEQFF. DNA of the CDR3: TGTGCCATCAGCGGGGGACAGGGGGCCTTCAATGAGCAGTTCTTC.

This chain links TRBV7-9 with TRBJ1-6; 8 bases match TRBD1. This CDR3 contains 17 residues. V shed 5 bases and J 3 bases; nucleotides not matched to a gene: 9. The germline V gene has CDR1 SEHNR and CDR2 FQNEAQ (reference sequence). The CDR3 nucleotides read TGTGCCAGCAGCCAAGGACAGGGAAAGGGCTATAATTCACCCCTCCACTTT. Amino acids: CASSQGQGKGYNSPLHF.

The chain has TRBV6-6 and TRBJ2-5, with 9 positions matching TRBD1. Germline trimming cut 2 bases from V and 4 bases from J; bases unmatched to any gene: 2. Germline values: CDR1 MNHNY, CDR2 SVGAGI (reference sequence). This CDR3 is built from 14 residues. Here the CDR3 DNA reads TGTGCCAGCAGTTACGGGACAGGGCTAGAGACCCAGTACTTC. Translating gives CASSYGTGLETQYF.

This clonotype was counted a single time. The V and J genes are TRBV7-6 and TRBJ2-7; 9 nucleotides line up with TRBD1. With V trimmed by 1 base and J by 6 bases, 4 bases remained unmatched. The CDR3 has 14 amino acids. In germline, CDR1 is SGHVS, CDR2 FNYEAQ. CDR3 residues: CASSLGTGVPEQYF. The CDR3 nucleotides read TGTGCCAGCAGCTTAGGGACAGGGGTCCCCGAGCAGTACTTC.

The chain has TRBV5-1 and TRBJ1-6, with 10 bases that match TRBD1. V shed 4 bases, J shed 9 bases, and the junction held 13 bases outside the gene matches. There are 17 residues in the CDR3. Germline V gene lookup returns CDR1 SGHRS and CDR2 YFSETQ. The CDR3 DNA reads as TGCGCCAGCAGCAGAGGGACAGGGGAACCCTTGGGTTCACCCCTCCACTTT. Protein sequence: CASSRGTGEPLGSPLHF.

A few counts support this clonotype. The chain couples TRBV20-1 to TRBJ1-5; 7 positions match TRBD1. J was trimmed by 2 bases and V by 3 bases; bases with no gene match: 10. Germline CDR1 is DFQATT and CDR2 is SNEGSKA (reference sequence). This CDR3 has 16 residues. The CDR3 region is CSASFRQGSRNQPQHF. CDR3 nucleotide sequence: TGCAGTGCTAGCTTCCGACAGGGTTCGCGCAATCAGCCCCAGCATTTT.

This clonotype came up a few times. V usage is TRBV7-9 and J usage is TRBJ2-2; no definite D call. This CDR3 has 14 residues. In germline, CDR1 is SEHNR, CDR2 FQNEAQ (reference sequence). Trimming shortened V by 8 bases and J by 0 bases, and 10 bases separated the two germline ends. The CDR3 region has the DNA TGTGCCAGCGCAGGCCTAGCGAACACCGGGGAGCTGTTTTTT. It is translated as CASAGLANTGELFF.

V and J are TRBV12-5 and TRBJ1-1; D unresolved. Germline-derived CDR1 and CDR2 are LGHNT and FRNRAP. The ends were cut back, 6 bases at V and 4 bases at J, with 9 bases in the middle. CDR3 length: 12 residues. This CDR3 reads CASGPGGTEAFF. The CDR3 coding sequence is TGTGCTAGTGGCCCGGGTGGCACTGAAGCTTTCTTT.

This chain links TRBV29-1 with TRBJ1-1; D is possibly TRBD1 (5 bases). The V end was cut by 6 bases, the J end by 5 bases, with 13 bases between. The CDR3 is 12 residues long. CDR1 and CDR2 from the germline V gene are SQVTM and ANQGSEA. The CDR3 reads CSVMGGTTEAFF. Written as DNA, the CDR3 is TGCAGCGTGATGGGAGGGACGACTGAAGCTTTCTTT. Full variable domain (outside the CDR3, taken from reference TRBV29-1 and TRBJ1-1): SAVISQKPSRDICQRGTSLTIQCQVDSQVTMMFWYRQQPGQSLTLIATANQGSEATYESGFVIDKFPISRPNLTFSTLTVSNMSPEDSSIYLCSVMGGTTEAFFGQGTRLTVV.

V and J are TRBV7-8 and TRBJ2-3; D might be TRBD1 (6 bases). V shed 3 bases and J shed 0 bases, with 10 bases lying between them. Germline V gene data show CDR1 as SGHVS and CDR2 as FQNEAQ. The CDR3 consists of 15 residues. DNA of the CDR3: TGTGCCAGCAGCTTTAGTAGGGGGAGCACAGATACGCAGTATTTT. It specifies CASSFSRGSTDTQYF.

The gene calls are TRBV20-1 and TRBJ1-1; maybe TRBD1 (5 bases). The ends were cut back, 7 bases at V and 5 bases at J, with 17 bases in the middle. The CDR3 contains 13 residues. Germline CDR1 DFQATT, CDR2 SNEGSKA (reference sequence). In DNA form, the CDR3 reads TGCAGTGGGGAGGGACCACCAGAGACTGAAGCTTTCTTT. It codes for CSGEGPPETEAFF.

The chain couples TRBV27 to TRBJ1-2; TRBD1 is a possible D gene (6 bases). The V end was cut by 2 bases, the J end by 2 bases, with 15 bases between. This CDR3 is 16 amino acids long. CDR1 is MNHEY and CDR2 is SMNVEV in the germline V gene (reference sequence). In DNA form, the CDR3 reads TGTGCCAGCAGTTTACAATACCTCAGGGGAAACTATGGCTACACCTTC. Amino acid sequence: CASSLQYLRGNYGYTF.

This chain connects TRBV14 to TRBJ2-5, with D possibly being TRBD1 (5 bases). In germline, CDR1 is SGHDN, CDR2 FVKESK. The length of the CDR3 is 15 residues. V was clipped by 5 bases and J by 3 bases, with 16 bases between them. The CDR3 DNA reads as TGTGCCAGCAGCAATCCCTGGGCAGGGAAAGAGACCCAGTACTTC. It codes for CASSNPWAGKETQYF.

For the CDR3, the DNA is TGTGCCAGCAGCGCCAAGGGGTCGGACTACGAGCAGTACTTC. As protein: CASSAKGSDYEQYF. The chain has TRBV7-9 and TRBJ2-7; tentative D call: TRBD1 (5 bases). The CDR3 is 14 amino acids. Germline-derived CDR1 and CDR2 are SEHNR and FQNEAQ (reference sequence). Trimming took 5 bases from V and 3 from J, leaving 14 bases between them.

The J gene is TRBJ2-2, the V gene TRBV5-1, with TRBD2 matching 10 bases. V lost 4 bases to trimming and J lost 1 base; unmatched junction nucleotides: 4. CDR3 length: 16 amino acids. Germline V gene data show CDR1 as SGHRS and CDR2 as YFSETQ. The CDR3 loop reads CASSLRTSGNTGELFF. CDR3 sequence (DNA): TGCGCCAGCAGCCTCCGGACTAGCGGGAACACCGGGGAGCTGTTTTTT.

This clonotype came up a few times. This chain uses TRBV3-1 with TRBJ2-1; 9 bases fit TRBD2. Looked up from germline, CDR1 is LGHDT and CDR2 is YNNKEL (reference sequence). V was pared by 6 bases and J by 2 bases, with 5 bases of the junction left unmatched. There are 15 residues in the CDR3. As DNA, the CDR3 is TGTGCCAGCAGTTTGCGGGGGGGCCCCTACAATGAGCAGTTCTTC. It codes for CASSLRGGPYNEQFF.

In this sample, this clonotype turned up a few times. The junction differs from germline at one of its ends, possibly a read error. The chain recombines TRBV7-3 with TRBJ1-1; D remains ambiguous. The CDR3 contains 13 residues. Germline V gene data show CDR1 as SGHTA and CDR2 as FQGTGA. The CDR3 DNA is TGTGCCAGCAGCCTAACCCTGTGGACTGAAGCTTTCTTT. It codes for CASSLTLWTEAFF. The complete variable domain, with remaining parts taken from reference TRBV7-3 and TRBJ1-1, reads GAGVSQTPSNKVTEKGKYVELRCDPISGHTALYWYRQSLGQGPEFLIYFQGTGAADDSGLPNDRFFAVRPEGSVSTLKIQRTERGDSAVYLCASSLTLWTEAFFGQGTRLTVV.

This clonotype was found a few times. The chain has TRBV9 and TRBJ2-2, with 10 bases fitting TRBD2. This CDR3 comprises 16 residues. Trimming cost V 0 bases and J 5 bases; bases outside gene matches: 4. The germline gives CDR1 SGDLS, CDR2 YYNGEE. CDR3 region: CASSVGLAGETGELFF. The CDR3 nucleotides read TGTGCCAGCAGCGTAGGGCTAGCGGGGGAAACCGGGGAGCTGTTTTTT.